This T cell receptor (beta chain) was observed in a study of T-cell reconstitution after alpha-beta-depleted transplantation in children. The V gene lost 6 bases and the J gene lost 3 bases, with 11 bases spanning the gap. The CDR3 has 12 amino acids. Germline CDR1 reads SQVTM; CDR2 reads ANQGSEA. Unique molecular identifiers were incorporated into the prepared TCRbeta library. One entry per CDR3 protein, called by TCRdb with MiXCR from the PCR reads. The sample shows about 470,000 distinct CDR3 sequences, roughly 43% of them seen only once. There are a few counts of this clonotype. The chain combines TRBV29-1 with TRBJ1-1; no reliable D call. This sample comprised PBMCs, obtained before TCRalphabeta/CD19-depleted stem cell transplant. This clonotype originated in a girl aged 2 to 10 with aplastic anemia, due to receive a stem cell transplant. The CDR3 loop reads CSVAGLYTEAFF. The CDR3 DNA follows: TGCAGCGTCGCTGGACTGTACACTGAAGCTTTCTTT.